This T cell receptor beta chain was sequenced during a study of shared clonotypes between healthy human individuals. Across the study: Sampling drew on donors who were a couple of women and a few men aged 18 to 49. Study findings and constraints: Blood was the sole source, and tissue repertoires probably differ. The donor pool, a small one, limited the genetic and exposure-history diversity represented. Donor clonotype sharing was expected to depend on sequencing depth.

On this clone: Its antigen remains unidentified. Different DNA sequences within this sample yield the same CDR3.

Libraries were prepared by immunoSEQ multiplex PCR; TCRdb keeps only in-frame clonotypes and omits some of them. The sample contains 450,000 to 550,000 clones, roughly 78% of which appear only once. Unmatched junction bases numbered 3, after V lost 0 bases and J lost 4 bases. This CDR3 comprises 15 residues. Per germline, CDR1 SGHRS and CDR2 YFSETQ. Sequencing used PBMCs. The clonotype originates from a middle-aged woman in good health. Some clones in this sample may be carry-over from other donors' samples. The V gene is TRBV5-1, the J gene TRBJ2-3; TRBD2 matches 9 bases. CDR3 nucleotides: TGCGCCAGCAGCTTGGGATTAGCGGGAGCAGATACGCAGTATTTT. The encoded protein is CASSLGLAGADTQYF.